These T cell receptor beta chains were read from a single sample in a study of blood T cells in healthy people across ages. TCRdb processed the 5' RACE reads anew with MiXCR; each CDR3 protein has one entry. Of roughly 1,500,000 distinct CDR3 sequences in the sample, roughly 32% were seen once. Sequencing input: blood. Receptor source: a woman aged 25 to 39 in good health. Each CDR3 is given with its conserved first and last residue. A D gene is named only where the DNA matches it firmly. Clone sizes are given selectively: once, few, many, or a class where the clone is expanded.

j_call v_call cdr3_length d_call clone_size cdr3_aa cdr3_nt
TRBJ2-7 TRBV7-2 14 - many CASSSRGLIYEQYF TGTGCCAGCAGCTCCAGGGGCCTCATTTACGAGCAGTACTTC
TRBJ2-3 TRBV10-2 15 - - CASSDKARGTDTQYF TGCGCCAGCAGTGACAAGGCCCGAGGCACAGATACGCAGTATTTT
TRBJ2-7 TRBV28 15 - - CVSSLGLHPSYERYF TGTGTCAGCAGTTTAGGACTTCACCCTTCCTACGAGCGGTACTTC
TRBJ2-1 TRBV20-1 16 - few CSADKRGGWLAHEQFF TGCAGTGCTGATAAGAGGGGGGGGTGGCTGGCCCATGAGCAGTTCTTC
TRBJ2-1 TRBV20-1 16 TRBD2 few CSARASGRSGYNEQFF TGCAGTGCTAGGGCTAGCGGGAGGTCGGGATACAATGAGCAGTTCTTC
TRBJ1-2 TRBV30 14 TRBD1 few CAWRPGTGYYGYTF TGTGCCTGGAGACCCGGGACAGGATACTATGGCTACACCTTC
TRBJ2-7 TRBV20-1 17 TRBD1 few CSAFHNPGTGFAYEQYF TGCAGTGCTTTCCATAACCCCGGGACAGGATTTGCCTACGAGCAGTACTTC
TRBJ2-1 TRBV5-6 12 - - CASRYRRNEQFF TGTGCCAGCAGGTACAGGAGGAATGAGCAGTTCTTC
TRBJ2-7 TRBV20-1 13 TRBD1 - CRGQGPSHYEQYF TGCAGAGGACAGGGGCCCTCACATTACGAGCAGTACTTC
TRBJ1-1 TRBV4-1 17 - few CASSQDFIESSNTEAFF TGCGCCAGCAGCCAAGATTTTATTGAGTCATCTAACACTGAAGCTTTCTTT
TRBJ2-1 TRBV6-2/TRBV6-3 14 - many CASSIRIDGHEQFF TGTGCCAGCAGTATCCGGATTGACGGGCATGAGCAGTTCTTC
TRBJ2-7 TRBV29-1 11 - - CSVEYPYEQYF TGCAGCGTTGAGTACCCCTACGAGCAGTACTTC
TRBJ2-7 TRBV3-1 16 - - CASSQGVIRLGSEQYF TGTGCCAGCAGCCAAGGAGTTATCCGTTTGGGGTCCGAGCAGTACTTC
TRBJ2-7 TRBV18 15 - - CASLLGGRSSYEQYF TGTGCCAGCTTACTGGGGGGGCGTAGCTCCTACGAGCAGTACTTC
TRBJ2-1 TRBV5-1 14 - - CASKYPTTTNEQFF TGTGCCAGCAAATACCCTACTACTACCAATGAGCAGTTCTTC
TRBJ2-1 TRBV5-6 17 TRBD2 - CASSLVGLGGIYNEQFF TGTGCCAGCAGCTTGGTGGGACTAGGGGGGATCTACAATGAGCAGTTCTTC
TRBJ1-2 TRBV12-3/TRBV12-4 12 - - CASTSIRGGYTF TGTGCCAGCACCTCTATACGGGGAGGCTACACCTTC
TRBJ2-7 TRBV10-3 13 TRBD1 many CAISTGEWDEQYF TGTGCCATCAGTACAGGGGAGTGGGACGAGCAGTACTTC
TRBJ1-1 TRBV29-1 15 - once CSVAPDSGGNTEAFF TGCAGCGTTGCCCCTGACTCGGGTGGGAACACTGAAGCTTTCTTT
TRBJ2-5 TRBV27 17 - - CASKALFMSRLSETQYF TGTGCCAGCAAGGCGCTATTCATGTCCCGCCTGTCGGAGACCCAGTACTTC
TRBJ1-1 TRBV12-3/TRBV12-4 18 - - CASSYRWGQGGLNTVAFF TGTGCCAGCAGCTACCGTTGGGGGCAAGGAGGGTTAAACACTGTAGCTTTCTTT
TRBJ1-2 TRBV12-3/TRBV12-4 14 - few CASSLDGGLDGYTF TGTGCCAGCAGTTTAGACGGGGGGCTCGACGGCTACACCTTC
TRBJ1-6 TRBV27 15 TRBD1 - CASRTRQGHNSPLHF TGTGCCAGCAGGACCCGACAGGGTCATAATTCACCCCTCCACTTT
TRBJ2-6 TRBV5-1 14 - - CASSLGDGANVLTF TGCGCCAGCAGCTTGGGAGATGGGGCCAACGTCCTGACTTTC
TRBJ2-3 TRBV4-1 14 - many CASSHLRGTDTQYF TGCGCCAGCAGCCACCTACGGGGCACAGATACGCAGTATTTT
TRBJ1-1 TRBV7-9 13 - - CASSPRQISEAFF TGTGCCAGCAGCCCCCGACAAATCTCTGAAGCTTTCTTT
TRBJ2-6 TRBV7-9 16 - few CASSFDSPSGANVLTF TGTGCCAGCAGCTTCGACAGTCCCTCTGGGGCCAACGTCCTGACTTTC
TRBJ1-5 TRBV20-1 14 - few CSVRSRQVNQPQHF TGCAGTGTCAGGAGTAGACAGGTGAATCAGCCCCAGCATTTT
TRBJ2-3 TRBV27 16 TRBD2 few CASRPFAGGVTDTQYF TGTGCCAGCAGACCCTTTGCGGGAGGAGTCACAGATACGCAGTATTTT
TRBJ2-5 TRBV7-9 13 - - CASSSAVSETQYF TGTGCCAGCAGCTCCGCGGTTTCGGAGACCCAGTACTTC
TRBJ2-2 TRBV3-1 19 TRBD2 few CASSLTGLAGSSNTGELFF TGTGCCAGCAGCCTTACGGGACTAGCGGGTAGTTCGAACACCGGGGAGCTGTTTTTT
TRBJ1-1 TRBV6-1 15 TRBD1 once CASSERTGRKTEAFF TGTGCCAGCAGTGAAAGGACAGGGAGAAAAACCGAAGCTTTCTTT
TRBJ2-5 TRBV11-1 15 TRBD2 - CASSLELAGRGEQYF TGTGCCAGCAGCTTAGAACTAGCGGGTCGAGGGGAGCAGTACTTC
TRBJ2-7 TRBV4-1 17 - few CASSLLLSAAAAYEQYF TGCGCCAGCAGCCTACTTCTTAGCGCAGCAGCAGCCTACGAGCAGTACTTC
TRBJ2-5 TRBV24-1 17 TRBD2 - CATSDPERGTTQETQYF TGTGCCACCAGTGACCCTGAGCGGGGGACAACGCAAGAGACCCAGTACTTC
TRBJ1-5 TRBV4-1 19 TRBD1 - CASSQHLGGTGERSQPQHF TGCGCCAGCAGCCAGCACCTCGGAGGGACAGGGGAAAGGAGTCAGCCCCAGCATTTT
TRBJ1-5 TRBV15 17 - - CATSRDGASLPHQPQHF TGTGCCACCAGCAGAGATGGGGCCTCTCTACCTCATCAGCCCCAGCATTTT
TRBJ2-7 TRBV20-1 13 - - CSAPLHSYNEQYF TGCAGTGCCCCACTCCATTCCTACAATGAGCAGTACTTC
TRBJ2-3 TRBV9 16 TRBD1 - CASSVEGAGYADTQYF TGTGCCAGCAGCGTAGAGGGGGCAGGGTATGCAGATACGCAGTATTTT
TRBJ1-1 TRBV7-8 16 - - CASSWGRAPGTTEAFF TGTGCCAGCAGCTGGGGCAGGGCCCCCGGTACTACTGAAGCTTTCTTT
TRBJ2-1 TRBV21-1 17 - once CASSKIGGRGPYNEQFF TGTGCCAGCAGCAAAATAGGGGGGCGGGGGCCCTACAATGAGCAGTTCTTC
TRBJ1-2 TRBV12-3/TRBV12-4 15 TRBD1 many CASSLGTGVVYGYTF TGTGCCAGCAGTTTAGGGACAGGGGTTGTGTATGGCTACACCTTC
TRBJ2-7 TRBV6-1 15 - - CASSHEGHRNYEQYF TGTGCCAGCAGCCACGAGGGCCACAGGAACTACGAGCAGTACTTC
TRBJ2-7 TRBV11-2 15 - - CASSLVGQKYYEQYF TGTGCCAGCAGCTTAGTAGGACAGAAATACTACGAGCAGTACTTC
TRBJ2-1 TRBV20-1 15 - few CSAKPSGAAGNEQFF TGCAGTGCTAAGCCCTCCGGGGCTGCCGGAAATGAGCAGTTCTTC